This is a list of T cell receptor beta chains from one sample in a study of T cell repertoires in cytomegalovirus infection. TCRdb reanalysed the reads using MiXCR and keeps one entry per CDR3 protein. The sample has under 300,000 distinct CDR3 sequences, 15% to 20% seen once; the top ten hold around 47%. Sequencing was performed on CD8+ T cells from PBMCs. The receptor source for this set is a human donor in good health (CMV status not recorded). Some clones in this sample may be carry-over from other donors' samples. Both conserved end residues are part of each CDR3. Fields, in order: V gene, D gene, J gene, clone size, CDR3 DNA, CDR3 protein. A D gene is named only where the DNA matches it firmly. The size field is filled for only some rows; it gives once, few, many or a size class.

TRBV7-9	-	TRBJ2-2	-	TGTGCCAGCTTCGCGGACACCGGGGAGCTGTTTTTT	CASFADTGELFF
TRBV7-8	-	TRBJ2-5	many	TGTGCCAGCAGCTTTACCGGGGGACAAGAGACCCAGTACTTC	CASSFTGGQETQYF
TRBV28	TRBD1	TRBJ2-1	many	TGTGCCAGCAGCCAGACAGGGGCAAGCTTTAATGAGCAGTTCTTC	CASSQTGASFNEQFF
TRBV2	-	TRBJ2-3	-	TGTGCCAGCAGTGACATTGGAACAGATACGCAGTATTTT	CASSDIGTDTQYF
TRBV12-3/TRBV12-4	-	TRBJ1-2	-	TGTGCCAGCAGTTTAAAATCGGGGCGCGGCTACACCTTC	CASSLKSGRGYTF
TRBV11-2	-	TRBJ1-6	-	TGTGCCAGCAGCTTAGCTGGGGGGGAGGAGCCCCTCCACTTT	CASSLAGGEEPLHF
TRBV5-6	-	TRBJ2-2	few	TGTGCCAGCAGCTTGGAACAGATGAACACCGGGGAGCTGTTTTTT	CASSLEQMNTGELFF
TRBV4-1	-	TRBJ1-5	many	TGCGCCAGCAGCCAAGAAGGGGGAAGAGGCAATCAGCCCCAGCATTTT	CASSQEGGRGNQPQHF
TRBV29-1	-	TRBJ1-4	many	TGCAGCGCCTCGGCGGGAGAAGCTAATGAAAAACTGTTTTTT	CSASAGEANEKLFF
TRBV6-5	TRBD2	TRBJ2-1	-	TGTGCCAGCAGTTACTCGGGTCTAGCGGAGTACAATGAGCAGTTCTTC	CASSYSGLAEYNEQFF
TRBV20-1	TRBD1	TRBJ2-7	many	TGCAGTGCTCGGACAGGGAGCTCCTACGAGCAGTACTTC	CSARTGSSYEQYF
TRBV7-6	-	TRBJ1-5	-	TGTGCCAGCAGCAATGCTAGGGGCCAGCCCCATTTT	CASSNARGQPHF
TRBV6-8	-	TRBJ1-1	-	TGTGCCAGCAGAACCGGGACCAAATCCGAAGCTTTCTTT	CASRTGTKSEAFF
TRBV7-2	-	TRBJ2-3	many	TGTGCCAGCAGCTTAGTCGCGGGGGCGGTCGGAGATACGCAGTATTTT	CASSLVAGAVGDTQYF
TRBV4-1	-	TRBJ2-3	many	TGCGCCAGCAGCCAAGAAACAGATACGCAGTATTTT	CASSQETDTQYF
TRBV28	TRBD2	TRBJ2-3	-	TGTGCCAGCAGCCACATTTTGGGCCAGCGGGGGGCCACAGATACGCAGTATTTT	CASSHILGQRGATDTQYF
TRBV7-9	-	TRBJ1-6	many	TGTGCCAGCAGCTTAGAAGGGTATAATTCACCCCTCCACTTT	CASSLEGYNSPLHF
TRBV29-1	-	TRBJ2-2	many	TGCAGCGTTGACTCCACCGGGGAGCTGTTTTTT	CSVDSTGELFF
TRBV6-1	-	TRBJ1-3	few	TGTGCCAGCAGGTTGCAGGGCTTTGGAAACACCATATATTTT	CASRLQGFGNTIYF
TRBV2	-	TRBJ2-5	few	TGTGCCAGCAGGGGCCGGGAGTATAAAGAGACCCAGTACTTC	CASRGREYKETQYF
TRBV9	-	TRBJ2-7	-	TGTGCCAGCAGCGTAGTGTCGTCCGGGGAGCAGTACTTC	CASSVVSSGEQYF
TRBV6-5	TRBD1	TRBJ2-7	many	TGTGCCAGCAGTTACGGGGACAGGACCACCTACGAGCAGTACTTC	CASSYGDRTTYEQYF
TRBV6-6	TRBD2	TRBJ2-1	many	TGTGCCAGCAGATCACTAGCGAGCACCCCTTTTAGAGATTACAATGAGCAGTTCTTC	CASRSLASTPFRDYNEQFF
TRBV2	-	TRBJ1-5	few	TGTGCCAGCAGTGAAGCCGGGGCAGGACCTCAGCCCCAGCATTTT	CASSEAGAGPQPQHF
TRBV19	-	TRBJ2-5	-	TGTGCCAGTAGTATTTGGGAACAAGAGACCCAGTACTTC	CASSIWEQETQYF
TRBV6-2/TRBV6-3	-	TRBJ2-7	many	TGTGCCAGCAGTTCCTACAACCAACCGGGCCCTGAGGACCACGAGCAGTACTTC	CASSSYNQPGPEDHEQYF
TRBV7-6	TRBD1	TRBJ2-2	many	TGTGCCAGCAGCACGGAGACAGGGGCGAACACCGGGGAGCTGTTTTTT	CASSTETGANTGELFF
TRBV4-2	TRBD2	TRBJ2-5	-	TGTGCCAGCAGCCAAGACGGCCCCGGGGGGGCGGGTGAGACCCAGTACTTC	CASSQDGPGGAGETQYF
TRBV6-5	TRBD2	TRBJ2-3	few	TGTGCCAGCAGTTACATGAGCGGGGGGGCCATGGGGGATACGCAGTATTTT	CASSYMSGGAMGDTQYF
TRBV7-9	TRBD1	TRBJ1-2	many	TGTGCCAGCAGCCGTATACAGGGGACGGCCAAGGGTGGCTACACCTTC	CASSRIQGTAKGGYTF
TRBV18	-	TRBJ1-2	-	TGTGCCAGCTCACCACCAGGGCAGTACTATGGCTACACCTTC	CASSPPGQYYGYTF
TRBV12-3/TRBV12-4	TRBD1	TRBJ1-1	many	TGTGCCAGCAGTCCCCGGACAGGGGAGGGCACTGAAGCTTTCTTT	CASSPRTGEGTEAFF
TRBV6-6	-	TRBJ1-5	many	TGTGCCAGCAGTTACTCACTACCCAGTCAGCCCCAGCATTTT	CASSYSLPSQPQHF
TRBV7-2	TRBD1	TRBJ2-5	many	TGTGCCAGCAGCTTAAGGGACAGGGATGTAGAGACCCAGTACTTC	CASSLRDRDVETQYF
TRBV7-2	-	TRBJ1-3	many	TGTGCCAGCAGCTCCTCCGGGACTGGAAACACCATATATTTT	CASSSSGTGNTIYF
TRBV20-1	-	TRBJ2-1	few	TGCAGTGCTAGAGATCACGAGGGAATCTACGGTGAGCAGTTCTTC	CSARDHEGIYGEQFF
TRBV4-1	-	TRBJ1-1	many	TGCGCCAGCAGCCAGGCTGGGGGGGGTACTGAAGCTTTCTTT	CASSQAGGGTEAFF
TRBV27	-	TRBJ2-7	few	TGTGCCAGCAGTTTCGGGGTGGAGGGCGAGCAGTACTTC	CASSFGVEGEQYF
TRBV20-1	-	TRBJ2-5	many	TGCAGTGCTAGAGACGGTGGCGGCGAAGAGACCCAGTACTTC	CSARDGGGEETQYF